The present entry profiles one T cell receptor beta chain with its context. Its antigen is undetermined. With molecular barcodes, quantitative 5'-RACE was used to make the TCR beta libraries. MiXCR was run by TCRdb on the 5' RACE reads, yielding one entry per CDR3 protein. The top ten hold around 19% of the sample, which has about 700,000 distinct CDR3 sequences, under 20% seen once. This sample is part of a study of CD8 T cells in ankylosing spondylitis. Whole-study results and caveats: Some motif variants were previously reported in reactive arthritis synovial fluid and blood. A motif in TCR beta, a set of about eight highly homologous variants, appeared characteristic of ankylosing spondylitis blood.

With 4 bases clipped from V and 6 bases from J, the junction kept 4 bases outside the gene matches. Germline loops: CDR1 WNHNN, CDR2 SYGVQD (reference sequence). There are 14 residues in the CDR3. The TCR comes from a male donor with ankylosing spondylitis. The source material was blood, either unsorted or a sorted T cell fraction (not recorded which). This rearrangement joins TRBV10-1 to TRBJ2-1; the match to TRBD1 covers 9 bases. CDR3 in DNA: TGCGCCAGCAGTGCGGGGACAGGGACCAATGAGCAGTTCTTC. It is translated as CASSAGTGTNEQFF.